The sequence of this TCR beta chain was determined in a study of identical twins. TCRdb passed the 5' RACE reads through MiXCR, listing each CDR3 protein once. This sample carries 500,000 or so distinct CDR3 sequences, roughly an eighth of them seen once, and the ten largest clones take more than 0.8%. In this sample, this clonotype turned up many times. The same sample was also used in a study of yellow fever vaccine responses in identical twins.

This receptor was taken from a woman aged 18-30 years in good health. The specimen sequenced was CD4+ T cells sorted from blood.

The CDR3 nucleotides are TGTGCCAGCAGCTCCGGGACTGGGAACACCGGGGAGCTGTTTTTT. As protein: CASSSGTGNTGELFF. The V gene is TRBV7-3, the J gene TRBJ2-2, with D possibly TRBD2 on 6 matching bases. V was shortened by 4 bases and J by 1 base, with 10 bases between the two germline ends. CDR3 length: 15 amino acids. Germline assignment: CDR1 SGHTA and CDR2 FQGTGA.